This TCR beta chain is from a study of blood T cell repertoires in COVID-19. Measured with immunoSEQ multiplex PCR; TCRdb has only the in-frame clones, and not every one. The sample holds approximately 44,000 clones, nearly 90% seen once. The CDR3 extends over 13 amino acids. Trimming pared 1 base from V and 7 bases from J, leaving 5 bases between. Germline lookup yields CDR1 SGHTA and CDR2 FQGNSA. V gene TRBV7-2 combines with J gene TRBJ1-6; no definite D call. Sequencing input: peripheral blood. This sequence originates from a man aged 55 to 70 with acute or convalescent COVID-19. As DNA, the CDR3 is TGTGCCAGCAGCTTAGATAGCAATTCACCCCTCCACTTT. Translation: CASSLDSNSPLHF.